The TCR beta chain described here comes from a study of cytomegalovirus exposure and HLA in healthy donors. The CDR3 length is 13 residues. Trimming took 5 bases from V and 6 from J, leaving 11 bases between them. Germline CDR1 reads SEHNR; CDR2 reads FQNEAQ (reference sequence). General study results and limits: Within a later analysis, the majority of CMV-associated TCR beta chains appeared HLA-restricted. Listed as cytomegalovirus-associated were 150 or so TCR beta chains. The Asian-associated ancestry cluster reportedly had fewer N-insertions than the approximately 670-donor mean in a later analysis.

Primers for the PCR totalled 60 Vbeta and 13 Jbeta. Profiling relied on immunoSEQ multiplex PCR, and the TCRdb table lists in-frame clones only, not all of them. Of 150,000 or so clones in the sample, about three quarters were seen once. As concerns this clone: Its antigen remains unidentified.

Regarding donors, all were healthy bone marrow donors. This clonotype originated in a man aged 35-49 years in good health and CMV-seropositive. The rearrangement links TRBV7-9 to TRBJ1-5; possible D gene TRBD1, 6 bases. The sequenced sample consisted of PBMCs. This CDR3 reads CASSAQGTQPQHF. CDR3 nucleotide sequence: TGTGCCAGCAGCGCTCAGGGGACTCAGCCCCAGCATTTT.